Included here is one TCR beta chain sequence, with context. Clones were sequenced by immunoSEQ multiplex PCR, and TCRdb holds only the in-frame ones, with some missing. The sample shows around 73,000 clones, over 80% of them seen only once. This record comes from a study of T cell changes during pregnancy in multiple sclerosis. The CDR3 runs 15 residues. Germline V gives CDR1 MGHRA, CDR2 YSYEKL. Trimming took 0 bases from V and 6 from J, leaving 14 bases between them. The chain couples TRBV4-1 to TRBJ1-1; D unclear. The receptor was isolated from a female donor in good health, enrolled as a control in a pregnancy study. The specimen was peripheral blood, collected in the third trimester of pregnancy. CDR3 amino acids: CASSQDTGDGAEAFF. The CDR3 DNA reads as TGCGCCAGCAGCCAAGATACTGGAGACGGGGCTGAAGCTTTCTTT.